The rows below give T cell receptor beta chains drawn from one sample of a study of shared clonotypes between healthy human individuals. TCRdb keeps only in-frame clones here, not all; method: immunoSEQ multiplex PCR. The sample lists millions of clones; over 85% were seen once. Source material: naive CD4+ T cells from PBMCs. These receptors all come from a man aged 18 to 30 in good health. Some clones in this sample may be carry-over from other donors' samples. Both conserved end residues are part of each CDR3. Each record gives: D gene, clone size, J gene, V gene, CDR3 protein, CDR3 DNA. A D gene is named only where the DNA matches it firmly. A clone size is listed for some rows: how often the clone was seen (once, few, many), or a class if it is expanded.

- | once | TRBJ2-3 | TRBV5-1 | CASSLDLQSDTQYF | TGCGCCAGCAGCCTGGACCTCCAATCGGATACGCAGTATTTT
- | - | TRBJ2-7 | TRBV11-2 | CASSSDRYPYEQYF | TGTGCCAGCAGCTCCGACAGGTACCCCTACGAGCAGTACTTC
- | - | TRBJ2-7 | TRBV9 | CASSPRDSLPFRRYEQYF | TGTGCCAGCAGCCCTCGGGACTCCCTGCCTTTTAGGCGTTACGAGCAGTACTTC
- | - | TRBJ1-2 | TRBV6-5 | CASSPSFLKLGYTF | TGTGCCAGCAGTCCATCTTTTTTGAAATTGGGCTACACCTTC
TRBD1 | few | TRBJ1-5 | TRBV7-2 | CASSPQGDQPQHF | TGTGCCAGCAGCCCCCAGGGGGATCAGCCCCAGCATTTT
TRBD2 | - | TRBJ2-1 | TRBV6-4 | CASSLQLAGDYNEQFF | TGTGCCAGCAGTCTCCAACTAGCGGGGGACTACAATGAGCAGTTCTTC
- | - | TRBJ2-7 | TRBV18 | CASSPPPGPRVSEQYF | TGTGCCAGCTCACCACCGCCCGGGCCGAGGGTAAGCGAGCAGTACTTC
- | - | TRBJ2-1 | TRBV25-1 | CASSEFRDQYNEQFF | TGTGCCAGCAGTGAATTCCGGGACCAATACAATGAGCAGTTCTTC
TRBD1 | - | TRBJ1-1 | TRBV5-1 | CASSPIVGQGATEAFF | TGCGCCAGCAGCCCGATAGTGGGACAGGGGGCCACTGAAGCTTTCTTT
- | - | TRBJ2-1 | TRBV9 | CASSYDASEESEQFF | TGTGCCAGCAGCTACGATGCTAGCGAAGAGAGTGAGCAGTTCTTC
TRBD2 | - | TRBJ2-7 | TRBV28 | CASNTNGAGAHYEQYF | TGTGCCAGCAACACCAACGGAGCGGGGGCTCACTACGAGCAGTACTTC
TRBD2 | - | TRBJ2-1 | TRBV29-1 | CSVVGNPKAGLYNEQFF | TGCAGCGTTGTTGGGAACCCAAAAGCGGGGCTATACAATGAGCAGTTCTTC
- | - | TRBJ2-5 | TRBV2 | CASSEARAGQETQYF | TGTGCCAGCAGTGAAGCGCGCGCGGGTCAAGAGACCCAGTACTTC
TRBD2 | - | TRBJ2-7 | TRBV6-6 | CASSDPGLAGDEQYF | TGTGCCAGCAGTGATCCGGGACTAGCAGGAGACGAGCAGTACTTC
TRBD1 | - | TRBJ2-7 | TRBV6-5 | CASSYGLQGAYEQYF | TGTGCCAGCAGTTACGGGCTACAGGGGGCCTACGAGCAGTACTTC
- | - | TRBJ2-3 | TRBV6-5 | CASMSGSTDTQYF | TGTGCCAGCATGAGCGGTAGCACAGATACGCAGTATTTT
- | - | TRBJ2-3 | TRBV28 | CASRRTGSADTQYF | TGTGCCAGCAGAAGAACAGGGTCGGCAGATACGCAGTATTTT
- | - | TRBJ2-7 | TRBV9 | CASSVQAGSYEQYF | TGTGCCAGCAGCGTGCAGGCGGGTTCCTACGAGCAGTACTTC
- | - | TRBJ1-2 | TRBV7-9 | CASSLAGSGGYGYTF | TGTGCCAGCAGCTTAGCGGGTTCAGGCGGATATGGCTACACCTTC
- | few | TRBJ1-5 | TRBV27 | CASSPRALQPQHF | TGTGCCAGCAGTCCTCGGGCCCTTCAGCCCCAGCATTTT
TRBD1 | few | TRBJ1-5 | TRBV6-1 | CASSDRQGFGQPQHF | TGTGCCAGCAGTGATCGACAGGGCTTTGGTCAGCCCCAGCATTTT
- | - | TRBJ2-3 | TRBV11-3 | CASSLGRNTQYF | TGTGCCAGCAGCTTAGGACGGAATACGCAGTATTTT
- | - | TRBJ1-1 | TRBV5-1 | CASSPRGHGDTEAFF | TGCGCCAGCAGCCCCCGAGGACATGGGGACACTGAAGCTTTCTTT
TRBD1 | once | TRBJ1-1 | TRBV19 | CASISRGTMNTEAFF | TGTGCCAGTATTTCCAGGGGGACTATGAACACTGAAGCTTTCTTT
- | - | TRBJ2-1 | TRBV7-9 | CASTKGGGRVYNEQFF | TGTGCCAGCACCAAAGGGGGCGGGAGAGTTTACAATGAGCAGTTCTTC
TRBD2 | - | TRBJ2-7 | TRBV28 | CASARGGTTYEQYF | TGTGCCAGCGCCCGGGGCGGGACTACCTACGAGCAGTACTTC